Each of the 23 T cell receptor beta chains below was sequenced from the same sample in a study of human CD8 memory T cell subsets. UMI-labeled 5' RACE produced the TCR beta libraries. TCRdb derives one entry per CDR3 protein from the 5' RACE reads, leaving out DNA. This sample's table has 15,000 to 20,000 distinct CDR3 sequences. The sample comprised CD8+ T cells from PBMCs. The receptors originated from a human donor in good health.

The chain uses TRBV7-8 and TRBJ1-5; TCRdb names TRBD1, which stays unverified in the absence of DNA. There are 15 residues in the CDR3. CDR1 is SGHVS, CDR2 FQNEAQ, per germline. CDR3 protein: CASSLGTGGGQPQHF.

The chain recombines TRBV30 with TRBJ2-7; TCRdb selects TRBD1, and the lack of DNA leaves this call unchecked. From germline, CDR1 is GTSNPN and CDR2 SVGIG (reference sequence). The CDR3 extends over 13 amino acids. The CDR3 reads CAWSVQGDYEQYF.

J is TRBJ2-1 and V is TRBV27; lacking DNA, the TRBD1 call made by TCRdb goes unchecked. The CDR3 extends over 16 amino acids. CDR1 is MNHEY and CDR2 is SMNVEV in the germline V gene (reference sequence). CDR3 sequence: CASSLFGQGSYNEQFF.

The V gene is TRBV7-8, the J gene TRBJ1-6; TCRdb names TRBD1, which stays unverified in the absence of DNA. The germline V gene has CDR1 SGHVS and CDR2 FQNEAQ. CDR3 length: 17 amino acids. The chain's CDR3 is CASSPRDRVLENSPLHF.

CDR3 protein: CASQGLMNTEAFF. This chain connects TRBV28 to TRBJ1-1. The CDR3 is 13 residues long. Germline CDR1 reads MDHEN; CDR2 reads SYDVKM.

V is TRBV30 and J is TRBJ1-1. Germline CDR1 reads GTSNPN; CDR2 reads SVGIG (reference sequence). The CDR3 loop spans 13 amino acids. CDR3 loop: CAWSVQTSSEAFF.

The chain uses TRBV28 and TRBJ1-6. The germline V gene has CDR1 MDHEN and CDR2 SYDVKM. The CDR3 covers 15 residues. CDR3 in amino acids: CASSLGQAYNSPLHF.

The V and J genes are TRBV7-9 and TRBJ1-4; TCRdb outputs TRBD1, but without DNA this stays unchecked. CDR1 SEHNR and CDR2 FQNEAQ come from the germline V gene (reference sequence). The CDR3 has 15 amino acids. The CDR3 loop reads CASRLPTGGIEKLFF.

The chain joins TRBV4-2 to TRBJ1-6. Germline V CDR1 and CDR2: LGHNA, YNFKEQ. The length of the CDR3 is 15 residues. CDR3 sequence: CASSQDFSDGSPLHF.

The CDR3 protein is CASSYLIAGGTDTQYF. The chain employs TRBV6-6 and TRBJ2-3. Germline-derived CDR1 and CDR2 are MNHNY and SVGAGI (reference sequence). This CDR3 spans 16 amino acids.

The V gene is TRBV4-3, the J gene TRBJ1-1; TCRdb lists TRBD1, though no DNA is available to test this call. This CDR3 has 15 residues. Germline CDR1 and CDR2: LGHNA and YSLEER. The CDR3 loop reads CASSQWTGSNTEAFF.

According to its frequency, this clonotype is medium-sized (0.01 to 0.1%). The V gene is TRBV7-9, the J gene TRBJ1-1; TCRdb names TRBD1, which stays unverified in the absence of DNA. The CDR3 runs 14 residues. In germline, CDR1 is SEHNR, CDR2 FQNEAQ (reference sequence). The CDR3 loop reads CASSSDRVYTEAFF. Looking up the rest from reference TRBV7-9 and TRBJ1-1 gives the full variable domain: DTGVSQNPRHKITKRGQNVTFRCDPISEHNRLYWYRQTLGQGPEFLTYFQNEAQLEKSRLLSDRFSAERPKGSFSTLEIQRTEQGDSAMYLCASSSDRVYTEAFFGQGTRLTVV.

The chain joins TRBV6-1 to TRBJ2-1; TCRdb's assignment of TRBD2 cannot be checked, as there is no DNA. The germline V gene has CDR1 MNHNS and CDR2 SASEGT. There are 17 residues in the CDR3. The CDR3 here is CASSLTSGGNSYNEQFF.

This rearrangement joins TRBV5-6 to TRBJ2-1; TCRdb's assignment of TRBD1 cannot be checked, as there is no DNA. CDR1 is SGHDT and CDR2 is YYEEEE in the germline V gene. There are 18 residues in the CDR3. This CDR3 reads CASQVAQGTSLSYNEQFF.

This chain links TRBV5-1 with TRBJ2-4; the TRBD2 assignment by TCRdb is unverifiable without DNA. The CDR3 totals 16 residues. Germline V gene lookup returns CDR1 SGHRS and CDR2 YFSETQ. CDR3 region: CASSTGLAGAKNIQYF.

This chain uses TRBV2 with TRBJ2-3. Germline-derived CDR1 and CDR2 are SNHLY and FYNNEI. This CDR3 has 16 residues. CDR3 amino acids: CASSELGSSSTDTQYF.

The V call is TRBV20-1, the J call TRBJ2-1; TCRdb selects TRBD2, and the lack of DNA leaves this call unchecked. CDR1 is DFQATT and CDR2 is SNEGSKA in the germline V gene (reference sequence). The CDR3 spans 18 residues. CDR3 region: CSATGTSESFSSYNEQFF.

This clonotype counts as medium-sized by frequency. The chain combines TRBV28 with TRBJ2-5; the TRBD1 assignment by TCRdb is unverifiable without DNA. This CDR3 region has 16 residues. Per the germline V gene, CDR1 is MDHEN and CDR2 is SYDVKM. The CDR3 sequence is CASSFYQGANQETQYF.

This rearrangement joins TRBV27 to TRBJ2-1; the D call of TRBD2 rests on TCRdb alone, since no DNA is present to check it. Germline V gives CDR1 MNHEY, CDR2 SMNVEV (reference sequence). The length of the CDR3 is 14 residues. The CDR3 loop is CASSRLAGFDEQFF.

The chain is built from TRBV11-2 and TRBJ1-1. This CDR3 contains 12 residues. CDR1 and CDR2 (germline): SGHAT, FQNNGV. The CDR3 sequence: CASSLDYGEAFF.

This rearrangement joins TRBV3-1 to TRBJ2-7. CDR1 is LGHDT, CDR2 YNNKEL, per germline (reference sequence). There are 13 residues in the CDR3. CDR3 amino acids: CASSQVGSYEQYF.

CDR3 loop: CASSPTASSYNEQFF. This chain connects TRBV9 to TRBJ2-1. The CDR3 contains 15 residues. CDR1 SGDLS and CDR2 YYNGEE come from the germline V gene.

V usage is TRBV4-3 and J usage is TRBJ2-2; TCRdb indicates TRBD2, and absent DNA this call remains unverified. Germline loops: CDR1 LGHNA, CDR2 YSLEER. The CDR3 contains 17 residues. CDR3 amino acids: CASSPFGLAAPTGELFF.